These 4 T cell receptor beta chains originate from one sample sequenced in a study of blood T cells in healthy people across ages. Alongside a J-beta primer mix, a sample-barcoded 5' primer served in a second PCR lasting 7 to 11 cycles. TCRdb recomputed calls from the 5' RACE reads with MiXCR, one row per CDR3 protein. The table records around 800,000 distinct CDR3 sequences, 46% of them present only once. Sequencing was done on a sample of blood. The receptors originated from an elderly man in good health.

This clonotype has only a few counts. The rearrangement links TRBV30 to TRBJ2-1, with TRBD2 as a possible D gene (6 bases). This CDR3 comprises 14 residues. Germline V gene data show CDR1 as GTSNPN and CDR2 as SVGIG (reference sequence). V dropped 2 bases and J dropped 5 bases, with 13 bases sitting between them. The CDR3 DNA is TGTGCCTGGAGTACCGGGGGTAGAAACAATGAGCAGTTCTTC. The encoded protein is CAWSTGGRNNEQFF.

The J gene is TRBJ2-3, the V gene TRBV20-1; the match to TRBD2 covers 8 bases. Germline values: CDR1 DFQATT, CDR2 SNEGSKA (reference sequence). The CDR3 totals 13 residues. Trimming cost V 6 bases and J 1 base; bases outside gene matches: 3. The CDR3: CSAPGGGTDTQYF. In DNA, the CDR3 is TGCAGTGCGCCGGGGGGGGGCACAGATACGCAGTATTTT.

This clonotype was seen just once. The CDR3 DNA is TGTGCCAGCCGCGGGAGGGGGGCGGACACCGGGGAGCTGTTTTTT. It codes for CASRGRGADTGELFF. The chain employs TRBV11-2 and TRBJ2-2; 9 bases align to TRBD2. V trimming: 8 bases; J trimming: 3 bases; junction bases outside the gene matches: 7. The CDR3 runs 15 residues. The V gene's germline CDR1 is SGHAT and CDR2 FQNNGV.

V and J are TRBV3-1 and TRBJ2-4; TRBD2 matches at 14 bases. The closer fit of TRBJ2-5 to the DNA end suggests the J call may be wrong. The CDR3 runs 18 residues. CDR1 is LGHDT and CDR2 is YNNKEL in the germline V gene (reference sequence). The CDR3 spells CASSQEEKGLAGEKTQYF. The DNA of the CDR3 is TGTGCCAGCAGCCAAGAGGAAAAGGGACTAGCGGGAGAGAAGACCCAGTACTTC.